The 4 T cell receptor beta chains below were found in one sample sequenced in a study of cytomegalovirus exposure and HLA in healthy donors. The assay was immunoSEQ multiplex PCR, and TCRdb's table has in-frame clones only and misses some. Counted here are roughly 100,000 clones, around 83% occurring once; the ten biggest clones make up 4%. The source material was PBMCs. The origin of the receptors is a woman aged 18 to 35 in good health and CMV-seropositive.

The J gene is TRBJ1-5, the V gene TRBV6-1, with 9 bases aligning to TRBD1. The junction had 6 bases not matched to a gene; V was cut back by 8 bases and J by 7 bases. The CDR3 contains 13 residues. Per germline, CDR1 MNHNS and CDR2 SASEGT. The CDR3 DNA is TGTGCCAGCGACGACAGGGGGGAACAGCCCCAGCATTTT. It translates to CASDDRGEQPQHF.

The rearrangement joins TRBV7-9 to TRBJ1-2; no definite D call. The CDR3 extends over 15 amino acids. Germline loops: CDR1 SEHNR, CDR2 FQNEAQ (reference sequence). Trimming cost V 0 bases and J 3 bases, with 11 bases left between them. The CDR3 here is CASSLAQAGYYGYTF. The CDR3 coding sequence is TGTGCCAGCAGCTTAGCGCAGGCTGGGTACTATGGCTACACCTTC.

This clone was counted only a few times. The rearrangement uses TRBV5-4 and TRBJ1-2, with D possibly TRBD1 on 6 matching bases. Looked up from germline, CDR1 is SGHNT and CDR2 is YYREEE (reference sequence). Trimming took off 2 bases at V and 5 bases at J, with 16 bases between the two ends. This CDR3 region has 15 residues. The CDR3 sequence is CASSLRGGKSYGYTF. DNA of the CDR3: TGTGCCAGCAGCTTAAGAGGGGGTAAATCGTATGGCTACACCTTC. The complete variable domain, with remaining parts taken from reference TRBV5-4 and TRBJ1-2, reads ETGVTQSPTHLIKTRGQQVTLRCSSQSGHNTVSWYQQALGQGPQFIFQYYREEENGRGNFPPRFSGLQFPNYSSELNVNALELDDSALYLCASSLRGGKSYGYTFGSGTRLTVV.

This clone appeared a few times. The gene calls are TRBV5-4 and TRBJ1-1; possible D gene TRBD1, 5 bases. Germline CDR1 reads SGHNT; CDR2 reads YYREEE (reference sequence). V gave up 1 base and J gave up 3 bases, with 10 bases separating them. This CDR3 has 14 amino acids. The CDR3 coding sequence is TGTGCCAGCAGCTTGCGCAGGGATCACACTGAAGCTTTCTTT. It codes for CASSLRRDHTEAFF.